The 24 T cell receptor beta chains in this list originate from one sample, sequenced in a study of regulatory T cells. General study findings and limits: Regulatory T cells from CD3G-deficient patients were less diverse than autologous conventional CD4+ cells and control regulatory cells.

The antigens these receptors bind are not known. Primers: 52 TRBV forward and 13 TRBJ reverse. Sequencing used immunoSEQ multiplex PCR; TCRdb keeps in-frame clones, though not all of them. In the table there are about 5,700 clones, approximately 90% of which are singletons. Sample: CD4+ Tregs sorted from blood. Source of these receptors: a person aged 18 to 30 with CD3G deficiency.

The V and J genes are TRBV7-8 and TRBJ2-1, with 7 positions matching TRBD2. CDR1 is SGHVS, CDR2 FQNEAQ, per germline. This CDR3 has 14 residues. V was clipped by 5 bases and J by 4 bases; unmatched bases: 5. In DNA form, the CDR3 reads TGTGCCAGCAGCACCGGGACTACGTACAATGAGCAGTTCTTC. This translates into CASSTGTTYNEQFF.

In DNA form, the CDR3 reads TGTGCCAGCAGCTTAAACGGCGCGGGAGACACAGATACGCAGTATTTT. It is translated as CASSLNGAGDTDTQYF. J is TRBJ2-3 and V is TRBV13, with 7 bases that match TRBD2. The CDR3 length is 16 residues. The V and J ends lost 2 bases and 2 bases, in that order; junction bases with no gene match: 7. Germline-derived CDR1 and CDR2 are PRHDT and FYEKMQ (reference sequence).

V is TRBV10-3 and J is TRBJ1-2, with D hard to call. V was cut by 0 bases and J by 3 bases, with 8 bases left in between. The CDR3 runs to 14 residues. CDR1 and CDR2 (germline): ENHRY, SYGVKD. DNA for the CDR3: TGTGCCATCAGTGAGTCGACTATAGACTATGGCTACACCTTC. It codes for CAISESTIDYGYTF.

The rearrangement uses TRBV28 and TRBJ1-2; TRBD1 matches at 9 bases. This CDR3 is built from 16 residues. The V gene's germline CDR1 is MDHEN and CDR2 SYDVKM. The V and J ends lost 5 bases and 7 bases, in that order; junction bases with no gene match: 14. In nucleotides, the CDR3 is TGTGCCAGCAGTCCCCCCCCGGGACAGGGAAGAGGTGGCTACACCTTC. This codes for CASSPPPGQGRGGYTF.

V gene TRBV28 combines with J gene TRBJ1-2, with 10 bases fitting TRBD1. Germline trimming cut 7 bases from V and 4 bases from J; bases unmatched to any gene: 18. CDR1 is MDHEN, CDR2 SYDVKM, per germline. The length of the CDR3 is 18 residues. The CDR3 DNA is TGTGCCAGCAACAGACCCGGGACAGGGGATGTGGAGGGCTATGGCTACACCTTC. This gives the protein CASNRPGTGDVEGYGYTF.

The chain links TRBV6-1 to TRBJ2-2; tentative D call: TRBD1 (6 bases). The CDR3 totals 18 residues. CDR1 MNHNS and CDR2 SASEGT come from the germline V gene. V lost 2 bases and J 1 base, leaving 17 bases between the germline ends. The DNA for the CDR3 is TGTGCCAGCAGTGAATTATGGGGGACAAGAAAGAACACCGGGGAGCTGTTTTTT. Amino acids: CASSELWGTRKNTGELFF.

The chain recombines TRBV28 with TRBJ1-5; TRBD1 agrees at 8 bases. The CDR3 is made up of 15 amino acids. J was trimmed by 5 bases and V by 3 bases; bases with no gene match: 6. Per the germline V gene, CDR1 is MDHEN and CDR2 is SYDVKM. CDR3 sequence (DNA): TGTGCCAGCAGTTTGTGGGACAGGTCATATCAGCCCCAGCATTTT. This sequence encodes CASSLWDRSYQPQHF.

The rearrangement uses TRBV7-2 and TRBJ1-1; 7 nucleotides agree with TRBD1. Losses at the gene ends were 2 bases for V and 3 bases for J; bases not matched to a gene: 3. The CDR3 has 14 residues. From germline, CDR1 is SGHTA and CDR2 FQGNSA. The CDR3 DNA reads TGTGCCAGCAGCTTATCAGGGGGTGACACTGAAGCTTTCTTT. Its protein product is CASSLSGGDTEAFF.

The chain carries TRBV18 and TRBJ2-3; the match to TRBD1 covers 9 bases. The V gene's germline CDR1 is KGHSH and CDR2 LQKENI. The junction had 14 bases not matched to a gene; V was cut back by 6 bases and J by 4 bases. The CDR3 is 17 residues long. CDR3 loop: CASSRKSTGGIADTQYF. The CDR3 nucleotides are TGTGCCAGCTCGCGAAAGAGTACAGGGGGCATTGCAGATACGCAGTATTTT.

The chain has TRBV6-1 and TRBJ2-3; D not resolved. This CDR3 contains 13 residues. Germline V gene lookup returns CDR1 MNHNS and CDR2 SASEGT. With 3 bases removed from V and 2 bases from J, the gap between germline ends came to 6 bases. This CDR3 reads CASSDVHTDTQYF. CDR3 nucleotides: TGTGCCAGCAGTGATGTGCACACAGATACGCAGTATTTT.

The chain combines TRBV6-1 with TRBJ2-7, with D unclear. Germline-derived CDR1 and CDR2 are MNHNS and SASEGT. V gave up 6 bases and J gave up 7 bases, with 13 bases separating them. The CDR3 runs 12 residues. The CDR3 here is CASRDVGEEQYF. For the CDR3, the DNA is TGTGCCAGCAGGGACGTCGGTGAAGAGCAGTACTTC.

The chain joins TRBV28 to TRBJ1-1; D gene uncertain. This CDR3 is built from 14 residues. CDR1 and CDR2 (germline): MDHEN, SYDVKM. Trimming shortened V by 3 bases and J by 1 base, and 9 bases separated the two germline ends. CDR3 in amino acids: CASSFAGPNTEAFF. The CDR3 DNA reads TGTGCCAGCAGTTTTGCCGGGCCGAACACTGAAGCTTTCTTT.

This chain connects TRBV28 to TRBJ1-5; D gene uncertain. Germline CDR1 and CDR2: MDHEN and SYDVKM. V shed 3 bases and J shed 4 bases, with 10 bases lying between them. There are 14 residues in the CDR3. This CDR3 is CASSLDGLNQPQHF. The CDR3 DNA follows: TGTGCCAGCAGTTTGGACGGCCTAAATCAGCCCCAGCATTTT.

The rearrangement links TRBV6-1 to TRBJ2-1; 14 bases are a match to TRBD2. Germline loops: CDR1 MNHNS, CDR2 SASEGT. The CDR3 runs to 16 residues. The V segment lost 1 base and the J segment 8 bases; nucleotides outside the gene matches: 4. DNA of the CDR3: TGTGCCAGCAGTGAAGGACTAGCGGGGGGGGGCTATGAGCAGTTCTTC. Encoded protein: CASSEGLAGGGYEQFF.

This chain joins TRBV6-1 and TRBJ2-7; 8 positions match TRBD2. Germline V gives CDR1 MNHNS, CDR2 SASEGT. The J segment lost 5 bases and the V segment lost 4 bases, leaving 22 bases of the junction unmatched. The CDR3 length is 19 residues. This CDR3 reads CASSGGWRVVSGSQHEQYF. The CDR3 DNA reads as TGTGCCAGCAGTGGCGGGTGGAGGGTGGTGAGCGGGAGTCAACACGAGCAGTACTTC.

In its sample, this clone was seen once. V and J are TRBV6-1 and TRBJ2-3; a weak D match, TRBD2 (5 bases). The ends were cut back, 11 bases at V and 2 bases at J, with 20 bases in the middle. The CDR3 extends over 15 amino acids. CDR1 MNHNS and CDR2 SASEGT come from the germline V gene. CDR3 loop: CACQSLERPTDTQYF. The CDR3 DNA reads TGTGCCTGCCAGTCTTTAGAGCGGCCCACAGATACGCAGTATTTT.

The chain uses TRBV5-8 and TRBJ1-1; D call uncertain. This CDR3 region has 18 residues. V was pared by 2 bases and J by 0 bases, with 20 bases between. Germline lookup yields CDR1 SGHTS and CDR2 YDEGEE. The CDR3 loop reads CASSLVVLPCLMNTEAFF. CDR3 nucleotide sequence: TGTGCCAGCAGCTTAGTGGTACTACCCTGTTTGATGAACACTGAAGCTTTCTTT.

The rearrangement links TRBV28 to TRBJ2-7; no reliable D call. CDR3 size: 13 residues. Looked up from germline, CDR1 is MDHEN and CDR2 is SYDVKM. The V end was cut by 6 bases, the J end by 6 bases, with 15 bases between. The CDR3 sequence is CASSQTGGREQYF. The CDR3 DNA reads as TGTGCCAGCAGCCAAACGGGTGGGCGCGAGCAGTACTTC. Full variable domain (outside the CDR3, taken from reference TRBV28 and TRBJ2-7): DVKVTQSSRYLVKRTGEKVFLECVQDMDHENMFWYRQDPGLGLRLIYFSYDVKMKEKGDIPEGYSVSREKKERFSLILESASTNQTSMYLCASSQTGGREQYFGPGTRLTVT.

The rearrangement uses TRBV28 and TRBJ2-5; maybe TRBD1 (6 bases). The J call may not be correct, given that the DNA end is closer to TRBJ2-7. Per the germline V gene, CDR1 is MDHEN and CDR2 is SYDVKM. This CDR3 has 14 residues. The CDR3 sequence: CASSIGGGSYEQYF. In DNA, the CDR3 is TGTGCCAGCAGCATAGGGGGTGGGTCCTACGAGCAGTACTTC.

The gene calls are TRBV28 and TRBJ2-7, with 10 bases fitting TRBD2. With V trimmed by 4 bases and J by 5 bases, 11 bases remained unmatched. Germline V gene lookup returns CDR1 MDHEN and CDR2 SYDVKM. The CDR3 totals 16 residues. The CDR3 is CASSSPPGLAYHEQYF. The DNA for the CDR3 is TGTGCCAGCAGTTCCCCCCCGGGACTAGCGTACCACGAGCAGTACTTC.

The chain recombines TRBV4-1 with TRBJ2-7, with D hard to call. Germline CDR1 MGHRA, CDR2 YSYEKL. V dropped 0 bases and J dropped 9 bases, with 12 bases sitting between them. CDR3 length: 13 residues. The CDR3 coding sequence is TGCGCCAGCAGCCAAGATATGGGGATCAGGCAGTACTTC. Translated: CASSQDMGIRQYF.

The chain couples TRBV28 to TRBJ2-7; the match to TRBD2 covers 8 bases. This CDR3 has 14 residues. The germline V gene encodes CDR1 MDHEN and CDR2 SYDVKM. Trimming removed 4 bases from V and 3 bases from J; junction bases left unmatched: 5. The CDR3 coding sequence is TGTGCCAGCAGTTCGTCGGGACTAGACTACGAGCAGTACTTC. Translated, it gives CASSSSGLDYEQYF.

This sequence joins TRBV6-1 and TRBJ1-1; D ambiguous. V was shortened by 4 bases and J by 0 bases, with 12 bases between the two germline ends. The CDR3 extends over 15 amino acids. Germline V gives CDR1 MNHNS, CDR2 SASEGT. The CDR3 protein is CASSVGLAMNTEAFF. DNA of the CDR3: TGTGCCAGCAGTGTAGGGCTCGCCATGAACACTGAAGCTTTCTTT.

CDR3 loop: CASAGDRNGGTEAFF. The CDR3 DNA reads as TGTGCCAGCGCCGGGGACAGGAATGGAGGGACTGAAGCTTTCTTT. The chain recombines TRBV7-9 with TRBJ1-1; 8 bases align to TRBD1. The V segment lost 8 bases and the J segment 5 bases; nucleotides outside the gene matches: 13. The CDR3 contains 15 residues. CDR1 SEHNR and CDR2 FQNEAQ come from the germline V gene (reference sequence).